This T cell receptor (beta chain) was found in a study of blood T cell repertoires in COVID-19 (dated by TCRdb to 2018 to 2021). With respect to the entire study: Samples from collaborators originated in the United States, Italy and Spain and spanned both the acute and convalescent phases of COVID-19. The prospective study material was composed of cDNA or gDNA derived from T cells, B-cell-depleted T cells, or PBMCs. The dataset comprised deeply sampled blood TCRbeta repertoires from subjects exposed to, actively infected with, or recovered from COVID-19. A freely available public database, intended as a resource for researchers studying the immune response to SARS-CoV-2, is where the repertoires were released. The samples were drawn from two sources: the first 160 participants of the ongoing ImmuneRACE study, and 1,000 to 1,500 subjects contributed by 6 global collaborators. Sample metadata almost always included a de-identified subject ID, COVID-19 status, age in years and sex. Where HLA class I and class II types were available, the types were taken from metadata supplied by the sample provider, not from assay-based typing.

Concerning this clone itself: No antigen is known for it. Base-call qualities are not available, and no considerably larger clone is one nucleotide away.

TCRbeta CDR3 regions were amplified from genomic DNA by means of the immunoSEQ Assay, a bias-controlled multiplex PCR. In the original analysis: Nucleated cell counts per sample were estimated from amplification of reference gene primers within the assay. To quantify the absolute abundance of each unique TCRbeta CDR3 rearrangement, sequence reads were collapsed and filtered. Productive Simpson clonality was computed per sample as the square root of Simpson's diversity index over productive rearrangements. The immuneACCESS repertoire file appears here via TCRdb, limited to in-frame rearrangements. These files lack a portion of the clones; in checked studies, under half of the deficit traces to unresolved V genes, and the cause of the others is not known. Clone size and the V and J calls come from that table; the DNA yielded D and trimming. This sample holds 200,000 to 300,000 clones; 84% were observed only once. The ten largest clonotypes hold roughly 4% of the sample.

Collaborating institutions collected whole blood in K2EDTA tubes following their own protocols. Collaborator samples were shipped for TCRbeta analysis as frozen whole blood, isolated PBMCs, or DNA extracted from either sample type. What the work shows at the level of the full study, not this receptor alone: The amount of clinical and demographic metadata varied by source and participant and was provided uncurated.

The CDR3 runs 15 amino acids, cysteine and phenylalanine included. CDR3 DNA only is kept here, 45 bases in frame from base 1. CDR1 and CDR2 (LGHNA, YNFKEQ) derive from the germline V gene. The germline ends are 11 bases apart after V is trimmed by 0 bases and J by 4 bases. The chain employs TRBV4-2 and TRBJ2-3; the D region possibly corresponds to TRBD2 (7 bases align). Input material: peripheral blood. This TCR was recovered from a man in his sixties with acute or convalescent COVID-19. The CDR3 region: CASSQERGGPDTQYF. The DNA sequence is as follows: TGTGCCAGCAGCCAAGAGAGGGGGGGCCCAGATACGCAGTATTTT.